The 15 T cell receptor beta chains below all came from one sample that was sequenced in a study of beta chain features in type 1 diabetes. Antigens for these TCRs are unknown. Study-level findings and limits: TCRB CDR3s were moderately but significantly shorter in Type 1 diabetes patients in all four CD4+ subsets.

Expressed TCRB transcripts were sequenced after all isolated RNA was converted to cDNA. Clones were sequenced by immunoSEQ multiplex PCR, and TCRdb holds only the in-frame ones, with some missing. The table has 300,000 to 450,000 clones, 9.5% to 10% seen once. Sequencing input: central memory CD4+ T cells from blood. The receptors originated from a man younger than 45 with type 1 diabetes.

This clone was picked up many times. The rearrangement links TRBV7-8 to TRBJ1-5; no firm D call. Trimming removed 4 bases at V and 0 bases at J, with 4 bases between. There are 13 residues in the CDR3. The V gene's germline CDR1 is SGHVS and CDR2 FQNEAQ. The CDR3 is CASSWDSNQPQHF. The CDR3 DNA sequence: TGTGCCAGCAGCTGGGATAGCAATCAGCCCCAGCATTTT.

The genes are TRBV10-1 and TRBJ2-3; 10 bases agree with TRBD2. CDR3 size: 17 residues. J lost 5 bases, V lost 2 bases, and 10 bases had no gene match. CDR1 and CDR2 (germline): WNHNN, SYGVQD (reference sequence). CDR3 sequence (DNA): TGCGCCAGCAGTGAGGTCCCTAGCGGGAGATCGGTAGATACGCAGTATTTT. Amino acid sequence: CASSEVPSGRSVDTQYF.

This clone was found a few times. The gene calls are TRBV6-6 and TRBJ2-5, with TRBD1 as a possible D gene (6 bases). The V and J ends lost 2 bases and 2 bases respectively, with 12 bases between them. Germline CDR1 and CDR2: MNHNY and SVGAGI (reference sequence). This CDR3 comprises 15 residues. CDR3 region: CASSYLAGEQETQYF. The CDR3 DNA reads TGTGCCAGCAGTTACCTCGCAGGGGAACAAGAGACCCAGTACTTC.

This clone has only a few counts. The rearrangement links TRBV28 to TRBJ1-2; 8 nucleotides match TRBD1. Germline values: CDR1 MDHEN, CDR2 SYDVKM. This CDR3 comprises 16 residues. The junction had 16 bases not matched to a gene; V was cut back by 5 bases and J by 8 bases. DNA of the CDR3: TGTGCCAGCAGTCCCGCCTATGGACAGGGTGGAGGGGGCTACACCTTC. It translates to CASSPAYGQGGGGYTF.

This clone was counted a few times. This chain connects TRBV11-3 to TRBJ1-4, with 8 bases identical to TRBD1. V lost 2 bases and J lost 2; bases outside the gene matches: 4. This CDR3 has 16 residues. CDR1 is SGHNT and CDR2 is YENEEA in the germline V gene. CDR3 bases: TGTGCCAGCAGCTTACAGGGGGCAGGGACTAATGAAAAACTGTTTTTT. Its protein product is CASSLQGAGTNEKLFF.

J is TRBJ2-6 and V is TRBV28; the D is unclear. The germline V gene has CDR1 MDHEN and CDR2 SYDVKM. The CDR3 is 15 amino acids. V was clipped by 4 bases and J by 1 base, with 8 bases between them. In nucleotides, the CDR3 is TGTGCCAGCAGTTCCACTCGTTCTGGGGCCAACGTCCTGACTTTC. Its translation: CASSSTRSGANVLTF.

The chain is built from TRBV4-3 and TRBJ2-1; a weak D match, TRBD2 (6 bases). Germline-derived CDR1 and CDR2 are LGHNA and YSLEER. With 4 bases removed from V and 4 bases from J, the gap between germline ends came to 8 bases. The CDR3 runs to 13 residues. The CDR3 coding sequence is TGCGCCAGCAGCCCCCGGGGGTACAATGAGCAGTTCTTC. It encodes CASSPRGYNEQFF.

V and J are TRBV12-5 and TRBJ2-3; the D is unclear. V was pared by 9 bases and J by 4 bases, with 14 bases between. The CDR3 spans 13 residues. In germline, CDR1 is LGHNT, CDR2 FRNRAP. CDR3 in amino acids: CASASSGSDTQYF. DNA for the CDR3: TGTGCTAGCGCTTCCAGTGGATCAGATACGCAGTATTTT.

The chain joins TRBV5-1 to TRBJ2-1; D ambiguous. Trimming took 0 bases from V and 7 from J, leaving 17 bases between them. The length of the CDR3 is 16 residues. Looked up from germline, CDR1 is SGHRS and CDR2 is YFSETQ. This chain's CDR3 is CASSLDPLSDFNEQFF. The DNA of the CDR3 is TGCGCCAGCAGCTTGGATCCGTTGTCAGATTTTAATGAGCAGTTCTTC.

This chain joins TRBV4-1 and TRBJ1-2, with 7 positions matching TRBD1. From germline, CDR1 is MGHRA and CDR2 YSYEKL. The CDR3 covers 15 residues. The V gene end was trimmed by 2 bases and the J gene end by 3 bases; junction bases not matched to a gene: 6. The CDR3 nucleotides are TGCGCCAGCAGCCAACCCAGACAGGGACACTATGGCTACACCTTC. As protein: CASSQPRQGHYGYTF.

This clone was observed a few times. Other DNA sequences within the sample encode an identical CDR3. The V call is TRBV27, the J call TRBJ2-5; possible D gene TRBD2, 6 bases. Looked up from germline, CDR1 is MNHEY and CDR2 is SMNVEV (reference sequence). Trimming took off 0 bases at V and 7 bases at J, with 6 bases between the two ends. The CDR3 has 12 amino acids. The CDR3 DNA reads as TGTGCCAGCAGTTTATCCGGGGGGACCCAGTACTTC. This encodes CASSLSGGTQYF.

This clone occurred a few times. This sequence joins TRBV18 and TRBJ1-2; no clear D. The CDR3 runs to 14 residues. V lost 3 bases and J lost 3, with 11 bases in between. The germline CDR1 and CDR2 sequences are KGHSH and LQKENI. The CDR3 sequence: CASSPREGDYGYTF. For the CDR3, the DNA is TGTGCCAGCTCACCCCGGGAGGGTGACTATGGCTACACCTTC.

This clone was counted between two and nine times. The rearrangement joins TRBV6-5 to TRBJ2-2, with D tentatively TRBD1 or TRBD2 (5 bases each). This CDR3 comprises 15 residues. V gave up 6 bases and J gave up 4 bases, with 15 bases separating them. CDR1 and CDR2 (germline): MNHEY, SVGAGI. Here the CDR3 reads CASSPGTKATGELFF. The CDR3 nucleotides read TGTGCCAGCAGCCCCGGGACCAAGGCCACCGGGGAGCTGTTTTTT.

This clone was counted only a few times. The V call is TRBV28, the J call TRBJ1-1, with unresolved D. V dropped 3 bases and J dropped 2 bases, with 10 bases sitting between them. This CDR3 has 14 amino acids. CDR1 and CDR2 (germline): MDHEN, SYDVKM. CDR3 region: CASSFRVRNTEAFF. The DNA of the CDR3 is TGTGCCAGCAGTTTTAGGGTTCGCAACACTGAAGCTTTCTTT. Filled out from reference TRBV28 and TRBJ1-1, the complete variable domain reads DVKVTQSSRYLVKRTGEKVFLECVQDMDHENMFWYRQDPGLGLRLIYFSYDVKMKEKGDIPEGYSVSREKKERFSLILESASTNQTSMYLCASSFRVRNTEAFFGQGTRLTVV.

This clone was observed a few times. The chain combines TRBV11-2 with TRBJ1-2, with 10 bases identical to TRBD1. Germline CDR1 reads SGHAT; CDR2 reads FQNNGV. This CDR3 region has 14 residues. Trimming cost V 4 bases and J 6 bases; bases outside gene matches: 5. The CDR3 DNA reads TGTGCCAGCAGCTATGGGACAGGGGCAAATGGCTACACCTTC. Protein sequence: CASSYGTGANGYTF.